Below are 4 T cell receptor beta chains sequenced from a single sample in a study of low-dose radiotherapy and immunotherapy resistance in tumors. Priming of first-strand cDNA relied on TRAV- and TRBV-specific primers (covering alpha and beta chains). Both a constant-region primer and a V-primer adapter served to amplify TCRs across roughly 21 PCR cycles. Using its own MiXCR run on the reads, TCRdb lists one record per CDR3 protein. The table has about 100,000 distinct CDR3 sequences, less than 25% seen once. Time point meaning: after trial treatment. Treatment described: LDRT plus nivolumab, ipilimumab, low-dose cyclophosphamide and aspirin (RACIN trial). This specimen consisted of PBMCs, obtained after low-dose radiotherapy plus immunotherapy. These TCRs come from a male donor with prostate cancer.

In its sample, this clonotype was seen many times. The rearrangement links TRBV3-1 to TRBJ2-7; D is unclear. CDR1 is LGHDT, CDR2 YNNKEL, per germline (reference sequence). The CDR3 extends over 13 amino acids. Between the trimmed V and J ends, which lost 4 bases and 7 bases, there was a span of 14 bases. DNA for the CDR3: TGTGCCAGCAGCCCTTCCTCACTGGGTGAGCAGTACTTC. Protein product: CASSPSSLGEQYF.

There are many counts of this clonotype. This chain links TRBV10-3 with TRBJ1-6; 8 bases map to TRBD1. V gave up 3 bases and J gave up 0 bases; unmatched junction bases: 10. The CDR3 is made up of 19 amino acids. CDR1 and CDR2 from the germline V gene are ENHRY and SYGVKD. The CDR3 is CAISDRDRFLSSYNSPLHF. In nucleotides, the CDR3 is TGTGCCATCAGTGACCGGGACAGGTTTTTAAGCTCCTATAATTCACCCCTCCACTTT.

CDR3 region: CASSRTGAGDYEQYF. As DNA, the CDR3 is TGTGCCAGCAGCCGGACAGGGGCAGGAGACTACGAGCAGTACTTC. V is TRBV6-6 and J is TRBJ2-7; 9 bases are a match to TRBD1. CDR1 and CDR2 from the germline V gene are MNHNY and SVGAGI (reference sequence). CDR3 size: 15 residues. The J segment lost 3 bases and the V segment lost 6 bases, leaving 9 bases of the junction unmatched.

This clonotype was seen at least ten times. J is TRBJ2-7 and V is TRBV13; TRBD2 matches 7 bases. This CDR3 contains 14 residues. V shed 5 bases, J shed 4 bases, and the junction held 8 bases outside the gene matches. Germline V gene sequence: CDR1 PRHDT, CDR2 FYEKMQ (reference sequence). In DNA form, the CDR3 reads TGTGCCAGCAGCCCTGGCGCAGCGGGGTACGAGCAGTACTTC. It specifies CASSPGAAGYEQYF.